This T cell receptor (beta chain) was identified during a study of T cell responses to AZD1222 COVID-19 vaccine. Broader study findings: Seropositive AZD1222 recipients at baseline numbered only 5 or 6. In all cases, repertoires were sampled only after the peak T cell response.

CDR1 is GTSNPN, CDR2 SVGIG, per germline (reference sequence). With 0 bases removed from V and 4 bases from J, the gap between germline ends came to 13 bases. The CDR3 runs to 15 residues. Of note for this clone: As yet, its antigen is unknown.

Profiled with immunoSEQ multiplex PCR; TCRdb holds only in-frame clones, not every one. The sample records 100,000 or so clones, about 93% being singletons. The sequenced sample was peripheral blood, obtained on day 0 of AZD1222 vaccination. The J gene is TRBJ1-5, the V gene TRBV30, with a tentative D call TRBD1 (6 bases). The source of this sequence is an adult in good health. CDR3 sequence (DNA): TGTGCCTGGAGTGTACGGAGTCAGGGGAATCAGCCCCAGCATTTT. Amino acids: CAWSVRSQGNQPQHF. The complete variable domain, with remaining parts taken from reference TRBV30 and TRBJ1-5, reads SQTIHQWPATLVQPVGSPLSLECTVEGTSNPNLYWYRQAAGRGLQLLFYSVGIGQISSEVPQNLSASRPQDRQFILSSKKLLLSDSGFYLCAWSVRSQGNQPQHFGDGTRLSIL.